A single sample is the source of the 11 T cell receptor beta chains below, sequenced in a study of cytomegalovirus exposure and HLA in healthy donors. PCR employed 60 Vbeta and 13 Jbeta primers. Produced via immunoSEQ multiplex PCR; TCRdb's table is partial and in-frame only. The profile shows roughly 49,000 clones, roughly 80% of them singletons. What was sequenced was PBMCs. The origin of the receptors is a woman in her thirties or forties in good health and CMV-seropositive.

This clone has only one observation. The V call is TRBV5-1, the J call TRBJ2-7; tentative D call: TRBD2 (6 bases). V was pared by 3 bases and J by 6 bases, with 16 bases between. CDR1 is SGHRS, CDR2 YFSETQ, per germline. The CDR3 has 14 amino acids. CDR3 bases: TGCGCCAGCAGCTCGGGGCGGGGTTCCCGCGAGCAGTACTTC. The encoded protein is CASSSGRGSREQYF.

The chain recombines TRBV4-3 with TRBJ2-3, with TRBD2 matching over 9 bases. Germline trimming cut 0 bases from V and 0 bases from J; bases unmatched to any gene: 13. Germline lookup yields CDR1 LGHNA and CDR2 YSLEER. CDR3 length: 20 residues. Here the CDR3 reads CASSQDRGAGGLPSTDTQYF. The CDR3 region has the DNA TGCGCCAGCAGCCAAGATCGGGGAGCGGGGGGCCTCCCTAGCACAGATACGCAGTATTTT.

This chain uses TRBV10-2 with TRBJ2-7, with D perhaps TRBD1 (5 bases). The V gene's germline CDR1 is WSHSY and CDR2 SAAADI. Trimming removed 8 bases from V and 3 bases from J, with 14 bases in between. The CDR3 has 13 amino acids. DNA of the CDR3: TGCGCCAGCGGCTATGGAAGGGGCTACGAGCAGTACTTC. This encodes CASGYGRGYEQYF.

This rearrangement joins TRBV30 to TRBJ1-1, with D unresolved. Germline V gives CDR1 GTSNPN, CDR2 SVGIG (reference sequence). Trimming removed 2 bases at V and 0 bases at J, with 4 bases between. The CDR3 runs to 12 residues. CDR3 in amino acids: CAWSRVNTEAFF. CDR3 DNA: TGTGCCTGGAGTCGAGTGAACACTGAAGCTTTCTTT. The entire variable domain, with the rest obtained from reference TRBV30 and TRBJ1-1, is as follows: SQTIHQWPATLVQPVGSPLSLECTVEGTSNPNLYWYRQAAGRGLQLLFYSVGIGQISSEVPQNLSASRPQDRQFILSSKKLLLSDSGFYLCAWSRVNTEAFFGQGTRLTVV.

This clone turned up a few times. The chain recombines TRBV7-9 with TRBJ1-1; D might be TRBD1 (5 bases). The V gene lost 2 bases and the J gene lost 4 bases, with 14 bases spanning the gap. CDR1 is SEHNR, CDR2 FQNEAQ, per germline (reference sequence). The CDR3 totals 15 residues. The chain's CDR3 is CASSLSISGGTEAFF. The CDR3 nucleotides are TGTGCCAGCAGCTTATCCATTTCCGGGGGCACTGAAGCTTTCTTT.

The genes are TRBV11-2 and TRBJ2-2; a weak D match, TRBD1 (6 bases). V lost 5 bases to trimming and J lost 4 bases, with 17 bases between them. Germline-derived CDR1 and CDR2 are SGHAT and FQNNGV. CDR3 size: 16 residues. The CDR3 region is CASSLLRGGGTGELFF. CDR3 coding DNA: TGTGCCAGCAGCCTACTCAGGGGCGGTGGCACCGGGGAGCTGTTTTTT.

The chain carries TRBV11-2 and TRBJ1-1, with D perhaps TRBD1 (6 bases). The CDR3 sequence is 15 residues long. V lost 2 bases and J 1 base, leaving 11 bases between the germline ends. CDR1 is SGHAT and CDR2 is FQNNGV in the germline V gene. DNA of the CDR3: TGTGCCAGCAGCTTATTTATAGGGGGGAACACTGAAGCTTTCTTT. It translates to CASSLFIGGNTEAFF.

The chain links TRBV10-1 to TRBJ2-7; maybe TRBD2 (6 bases). V shed 6 bases and J shed 7 bases, with 19 bases lying between them. The CDR3 runs to 14 residues. Germline assignment: CDR1 WNHNN and CDR2 SYGVQD (reference sequence). CDR3 residues: CASSPTTGAGEQYF. For the CDR3, the DNA is TGCGCCAGCAGCCCCACGACTGGCGCGGGGGAGCAGTACTTC.

The genes are TRBV28 and TRBJ2-7; no clear D gene. Germline V gene lookup returns CDR1 MDHEN and CDR2 SYDVKM. The CDR3 extends over 13 amino acids. The germline V and J ends were trimmed by 7 bases and 1 base, with 11 bases remaining between them. CDR3 loop: CASKAHGSYEQYF. In nucleotides, the CDR3 is TGTGCCAGCAAAGCCCATGGTTCCTACGAGCAGTACTTC.

The CDR3 DNA sequence: TGTGCCAGCAGGGTACCGGAGGGGAGCAATCAGCCCCAGCATTTT. Translation gives CASRVPEGSNQPQHF. The V gene is TRBV28, the J gene TRBJ1-5, with D perhaps matching TRBD1 (5 bases). Trimming cost V 6 bases and J 1 base, with 13 bases left between them. Per germline, CDR1 MDHEN and CDR2 SYDVKM. CDR3 size: 15 residues.

The chain links TRBV4-2 to TRBJ1-1; possibly TRBD1 for D (5 bases). V was trimmed by 0 bases and J by 11 bases, leaving 10 bases between them. The CDR3 has 12 residues. The germline gives CDR1 LGHNA, CDR2 YNFKEQ. CDR3 in DNA: TGTGCCAGCAGCCAAGAAGGGACTCGGGCTTTCTTT. Its protein product is CASSQEGTRAFF.